Listed here are 5 T cell receptor beta chains from one sample, sequenced in a study of cytomegalovirus exposure and HLA in healthy donors. With 60 Vbeta and 13 Jbeta primers, the PCR was carried out. Sequencing used immunoSEQ multiplex PCR; TCRdb keeps in-frame clones, though not all of them. The table lists roughly 130,000 clones, roughly 70% of them singletons, with 6.5% to 8% in the top ten. Sequencing was performed on PBMCs. All receptors derive from a man aged 40-49 years in good health and CMV-seropositive.

The rearrangement links TRBV30 to TRBJ1-1, with TRBD1 matching 7 bases. Germline V gene data show CDR1 as GTSNPN and CDR2 as SVGIG (reference sequence). The CDR3 covers 13 residues. V was pared by 1 base and J by 5 bases, with 4 bases of the junction left unmatched. CDR3 in DNA: TGTGCCTGGAGTGAGACAGGGTGGACTGAAGCTTTCTTT. Protein sequence: CAWSETGWTEAFF.

This clone came up a few times. The chain recombines TRBV28 with TRBJ2-7; the D gene is possibly TRBD2 (6 bases). Trimming took off 4 bases at V and 0 bases at J, with 16 bases between the two ends. The CDR3 sequence is 16 residues long. Per germline, CDR1 MDHEN and CDR2 SYDVKM. Here the CDR3 reads CASSSPRRDSSYEQYF. Written as DNA, the CDR3 is TGTGCCAGCAGTTCCCCCCGGCGGGATTCCTCCTACGAGCAGTACTTC.

The chain combines TRBV5-1 with TRBJ1-4; no firm D call. The CDR3 covers 15 residues. Germline CDR1 is SGHRS and CDR2 is YFSETQ. Between the trimmed V and J ends, which lost 4 bases and 7 bases, there was a span of 17 bases. The CDR3: CASSPRPDGSEKLFF. For the CDR3, the DNA is TGCGCCAGCAGCCCAAGACCTGACGGGAGTGAAAAACTGTTTTTT.

A single count supports this clone. The chain joins TRBV5-5 to TRBJ2-1; 8 nucleotides line up with TRBD1. The CDR3 is 13 residues long. Germline CDR1 is SGHKS and CDR2 is YYEKEE (reference sequence). V shed 1 base and J 6 bases; nucleotides not matched to a gene: 0. CDR3 nucleotide sequence: TGTGCCAGCAGCTTGACAGGGGGCAATGAGCAGTTCTTC. Protein product: CASSLTGGNEQFF.

J is TRBJ2-1 and V is TRBV11-1, with 8 bases aligning to TRBD1. The length of the CDR3 is 12 residues. Germline V gene lookup returns CDR1 SGHAT and CDR2 FQDESV (reference sequence). V trimming: 3 bases; J trimming: 9 bases; junction bases outside the gene matches: 1. The CDR3: CASSLTGVEQFF. DNA of the CDR3: TGTGCCAGCAGCTTGACAGGGGTTGAGCAGTTCTTC.